Presented here are 8 T cell receptor beta chains from one specimen sequenced in a study of cytomegalovirus exposure and HLA in healthy donors. PCR amplification relied on 60 Vbeta primers (plus 13 Jbeta primers). Assay: immunoSEQ multiplex PCR; the TCRdb copy retains only in-frame clones and omits some. The sample includes over 150,000 clones, around 80% seen only once; the top ten take 1%. Sequenced sample: PBMCs. These receptors were taken from a woman aged 45-59 years in good health and CMV-seropositive.

This chain connects TRBV27 to TRBJ2-7; 7 bases map to TRBD1. Germline CDR1 is MNHEY and CDR2 is SMNVEV (reference sequence). The CDR3 is made up of 15 amino acids. Trimming cost V 5 bases and J 2 bases; bases outside gene matches: 9. CDR3 DNA sequence: TGTGCCAGCAGTCTAAGACAGGGTCGGACCTACGAGCAGTACTTC. Its translation: CASSLRQGRTYEQYF.

This chain joins TRBV9 and TRBJ2-3, with D possibly TRBD2 on 5 matching bases. CDR1 is SGDLS, CDR2 YYNGEE, per germline. Trimming stripped 0 bases from V and 2 bases from J, with 13 bases between. The CDR3 extends over 16 amino acids. The CDR3 loop reads CASSVVGRLNTDTQYF. CDR3 nucleotide sequence: TGTGCCAGCAGCGTAGTTGGCAGACTAAACACAGATACGCAGTATTTT. The full variable domain, in which reference TRBV9 and TRBJ2-3 provide the parts outside the CDR3, is DSGVTQTPKHLITATGQRVTLRCSPRSGDLSVYWYQQSLDQGLQFLIQYYNGEERAKGNILERFSAQQFPDLHSELNLSSLELGDSALYFCASSVVGRLNTDTQYFGPGTRLTVL.

This chain links TRBV19 with TRBJ2-7; 7 bases map to TRBD2. J lost 2 bases, V lost 3 bases, and 13 bases had no gene match. The CDR3 totals 17 residues. The germline gives CDR1 LNHDA, CDR2 SQIVND (reference sequence). CDR3 in amino acids: CASSMIFGASGTYEQYF. The CDR3 DNA sequence: TGTGCCAGTAGTATGATATTTGGCGCTAGCGGTACCTACGAGCAGTACTTC.

CDR3 coding DNA: TGTGCCAGCAGCACGGGACTAGCGGGAGGCGATGAGCAGTTCTTC. Translation gives CASSTGLAGGDEQFF. The chain recombines TRBV11-3 with TRBJ2-1; TRBD2 matches 15 bases. This CDR3 is 15 amino acids long. CDR1 is SGHNT and CDR2 is YENEEA in the germline V gene. Germline trimming cut 5 bases from V and 8 bases from J; bases unmatched to any gene: 4.

V usage is TRBV7-8 and J usage is TRBJ1-1; tentatively, D is TRBD1 (6 bases). V was pared by 5 bases and J by 7 bases, with 11 bases between. Germline assignment: CDR1 SGHVS and CDR2 FQNEAQ. This CDR3 spans 12 amino acids. The CDR3 region has the DNA TGTGCCAGCAGCGGCCGGGACATTGAAGCTTTCTTT. Its translation: CASSGRDIEAFF.

This clone has a handful of counts. In DNA, the CDR3 is TGCAGCGTTGATGGTGGTAGAGGAAACACCATATATTTT. It is translated as CSVDGGRGNTIYF. V gene TRBV29-1 combines with J gene TRBJ1-3; D is undetermined. Germline V CDR1 and CDR2: SQVTM, ANQGSEA. This CDR3 is 13 amino acids long. The ends were cut back, 3 bases at V and 4 bases at J, with 10 bases in the middle.

The V and J genes are TRBV6-4 and TRBJ2-1, with D perhaps matching TRBD1 (5 bases). Germline V gene data show CDR1 as MRHNA and CDR2 as SNTAGT. V gave up 2 bases and J gave up 0 bases, with 17 bases separating them. The length of the CDR3 is 18 residues. The CDR3 loop reads CASSDLRLNRSSYNEQFF. CDR3 in DNA: TGTGCCAGCAGTGACCTTCGCTTGAACAGGAGCTCCTACAATGAGCAGTTCTTC.

This rearrangement joins TRBV6-1 to TRBJ2-7; 7 positions agree with TRBD2. V dropped 8 bases and J dropped 6; count of bases not matched to a gene: 13. The CDR3 extends over 14 amino acids. Germline V gene lookup returns CDR1 MNHNS and CDR2 SASEGT. CDR3 nucleotides: TGTGCCAGCCGACCCGTTTGGGGGGAGGGCGAGCAGTACTTC. This gives the protein CASRPVWGEGEQYF.